A selection of T cell receptor beta chains follows, all from one sample in a study of blood T cell repertoires in COVID-19. Method: immunoSEQ multiplex PCR; TCRdb's copy keeps in-frame clones and lacks some. Here the sample spans about 180,000 clones, approximately 88% being singletons. Sequencing was done on a sample of peripheral blood. These receptors were taken from a woman aged 35 to 49 with COVID-19, enrolled during active disease. Each CDR3 is given with its conserved first and last residue. D genes are given only for firm matches. A clone size is listed for some rows: how often the clone was seen (once, few, many), or a class if it is expanded.

-	TRBV2	TRBJ1-2	-	CASNRAKDSSANYGYTF	TGTGCCAGCAATCGAGCCAAGGACAGTTCGGCTAACTATGGCTACACCTTC
-	TRBV6-5	TRBJ2-5	-	CASSHVQETQYF	TGTGCCAGCTCCCATGTTCAAGAGACCCAGTACTTC
TRBD2	TRBV18	TRBJ2-5	once	CASSLYASTGTSGEETQYF	TGTGCCAGCTCACTTTACGCTAGTACGGGGACTAGCGGGGAAGAGACCCAGTACTTC
TRBD2	TRBV11-2	TRBJ2-7	once	CASSLILAGARHPYEQYF	TGTGCCAGCAGCTTAATCCTAGCGGGAGCGCGTCATCCCTACGAGCAGTACTTC
-	TRBV19	TRBJ1-2	-	CASSPVPTSGGYTF	TGTGCCAGTAGCCCTGTGCCCACCTCGGGGGGCTACACCTTC
TRBD2	TRBV7-2	TRBJ2-3	-	CASSPGLAGGADTQYF	TGTGCCAGCAGCCCCGGACTAGCGGGAGGGGCGGATACGCAGTATTTT
-	TRBV6-1	TRBJ1-1	-	CASSEASGGTEAFF	TGTGCCAGCAGTGAAGCATCGGGGGGCACTGAAGCTTTCTTT
TRBD1	TRBV7-9	TRBJ1-6	-	CASSLGGQGASPLHF	TGTGCCAGCAGCTTAGGGGGGCAGGGGGCTTCACCCCTCCACTTT
TRBD1	TRBV5-4	TRBJ2-5	-	CASSHAGQGHETQYF	TGTGCCAGCAGCCACGCAGGACAGGGACACGAGACCCAGTACTTC
-	TRBV6-2/TRBV6-3	TRBJ1-2	-	CASSPPDYQGPGRGYTF	TGTGCCAGCAGTCCACCCGATTATCAGGGGCCCGGTCGGGGCTACACCTTC
TRBD2	TRBV28	TRBJ2-3	-	CASSLGLAGITDTQYF	TGTGCCAGCAGTTTAGGCCTAGCGGGGATCACAGATACGCAGTATTTT